This T cell receptor beta chain was recorded in a study of T cell responses to AZD1222 COVID-19 vaccine. Study-wide results and limits: Only after the peak T cell response were repertoires sampled.

The germline CDR1 and CDR2 sequences are LNHDA and SQIVND (reference sequence). V was clipped by 1 base and J by 0 bases, with 13 bases between them. The CDR3 has 17 amino acids. In regard to this clone: The antigen is not known.

Generated by immunoSEQ multiplex PCR, the TCRdb table keeps only in-frame clones and is missing some. The sample contains about 180,000 clones, 90% to 95% of which appear only once. The sequencing used peripheral blood, collected 28 days after the second dose of the MenACWY control vaccine. This receptor was identified in an adult who received the MenACWY meningococcal vaccine as a control. The chain is built from TRBV19 and TRBJ1-5; D might be TRBD1 (5 bases). The CDR3 sequence is CASSIAQAVYSNQPQHF. The CDR3 nucleotides are TGTGCCAGTAGTATAGCACAGGCAGTTTATAGCAATCAGCCCCAGCATTTT.